Detailed here is one T cell receptor (beta chain). Its antigen is unknown. The assay was immunoSEQ multiplex PCR, and TCRdb's table has in-frame clones only and misses some. The sample lists about 100,000 clones; about nine tenths were seen once. This specimen belongs to a study of graft-versus-host responses after intestinal transplantation. About the research overall: Transplants were multivisceral, liver-intestinal, or isolated intestinal. Each patient got anti-thymocyte globulin induction, then tacrolimus and steroids for about 3 years. Broader study findings: Recipient marrow held GvH clones, some first seen in ileum or blood. Circulating GvH clone levels at their peak were associated with HvG declines (early post-transplant).

The V and J ends lost 3 bases and 7 bases respectively, with 12 bases between them. The CDR3 consists of 13 residues. Germline V gives CDR1 SGHAT, CDR2 FQNNGV. The TCR was taken from a human donor who was the organ donor for an intestinal transplant. Specimen: unstimulated CD4+ T cells sorted from spleen or lymph node cells, collected before transplant. The chain is built from TRBV11-2 and TRBJ1-1; D may be TRBD1 (5 bases). DNA of the CDR3: TGTGCCAGCAGCTTGGGTGGGGCCTTTGAAGCTTTCTTT. It specifies CASSLGGAFEAFF.